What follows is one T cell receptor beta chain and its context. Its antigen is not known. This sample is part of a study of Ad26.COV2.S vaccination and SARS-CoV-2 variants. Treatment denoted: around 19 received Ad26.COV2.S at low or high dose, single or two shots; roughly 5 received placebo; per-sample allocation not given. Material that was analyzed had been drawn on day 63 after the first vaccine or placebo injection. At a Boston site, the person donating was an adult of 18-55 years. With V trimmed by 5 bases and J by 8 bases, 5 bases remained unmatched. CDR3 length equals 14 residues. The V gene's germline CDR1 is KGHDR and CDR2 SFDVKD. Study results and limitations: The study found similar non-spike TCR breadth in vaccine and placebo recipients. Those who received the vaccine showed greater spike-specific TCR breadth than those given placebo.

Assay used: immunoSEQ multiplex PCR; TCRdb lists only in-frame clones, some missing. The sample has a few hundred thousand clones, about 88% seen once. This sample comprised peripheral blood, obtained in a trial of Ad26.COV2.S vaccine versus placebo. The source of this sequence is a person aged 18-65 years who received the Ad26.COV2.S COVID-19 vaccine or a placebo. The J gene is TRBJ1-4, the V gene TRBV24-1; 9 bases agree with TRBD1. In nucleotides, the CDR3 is TGTGCCACCAGTGCCCCGGGGACAGGGGAAAAACTGTTTTTT. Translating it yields CATSAPGTGEKLFF.